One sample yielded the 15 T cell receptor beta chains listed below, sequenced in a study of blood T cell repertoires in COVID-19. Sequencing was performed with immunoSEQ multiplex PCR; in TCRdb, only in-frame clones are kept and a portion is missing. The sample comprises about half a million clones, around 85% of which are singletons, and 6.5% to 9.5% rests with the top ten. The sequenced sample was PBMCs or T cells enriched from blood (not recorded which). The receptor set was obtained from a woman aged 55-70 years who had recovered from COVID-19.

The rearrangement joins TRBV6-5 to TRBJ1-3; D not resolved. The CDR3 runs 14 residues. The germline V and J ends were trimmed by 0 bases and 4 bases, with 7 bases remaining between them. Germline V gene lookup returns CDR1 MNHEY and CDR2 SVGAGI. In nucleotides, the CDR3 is TGTGCCAGCAGTTACTCGAGTGCCGGAAACACCATATATTTT. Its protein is CASSYSSAGNTIYF.

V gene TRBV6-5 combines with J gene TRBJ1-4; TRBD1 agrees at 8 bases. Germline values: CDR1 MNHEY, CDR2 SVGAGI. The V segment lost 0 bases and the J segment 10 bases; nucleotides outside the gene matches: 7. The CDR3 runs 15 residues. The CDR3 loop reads CASSYSDRERGKLFF. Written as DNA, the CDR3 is TGTGCCAGCAGTTACTCGGACAGGGAAAGGGGAAAACTGTTTTTT.

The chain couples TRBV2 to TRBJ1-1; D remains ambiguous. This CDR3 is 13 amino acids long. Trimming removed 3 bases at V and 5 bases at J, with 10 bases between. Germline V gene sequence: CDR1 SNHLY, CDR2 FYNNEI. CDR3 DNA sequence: TGTGCCAGCAGTGATAGGGAGAGGACTGAAGCTTTCTTT. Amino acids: CASSDRERTEAFF.

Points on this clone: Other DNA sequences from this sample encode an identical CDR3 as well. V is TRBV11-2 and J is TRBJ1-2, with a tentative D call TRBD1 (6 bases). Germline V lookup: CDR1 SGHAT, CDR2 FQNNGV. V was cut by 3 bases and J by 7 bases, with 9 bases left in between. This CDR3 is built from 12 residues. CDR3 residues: CASSLAGVGYTF. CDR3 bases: TGTGCCAGCAGCTTGGCAGGGGTTGGCTACACCTTC. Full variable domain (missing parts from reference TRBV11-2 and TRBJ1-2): EAGVAQSPRYKIIEKRQSVAFWCNPISGHATLYWYQQILGQGPKLLIQFQNNGVVDDSQLPKDRFSAERLKGVDSTLKIQPAKLEDSAVYLCASSLAGVGYTFGSGTRLTVV.

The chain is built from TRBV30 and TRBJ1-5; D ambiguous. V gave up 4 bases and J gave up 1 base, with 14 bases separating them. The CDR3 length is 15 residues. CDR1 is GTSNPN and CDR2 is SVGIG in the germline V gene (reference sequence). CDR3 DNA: TGTGCCTGGATCCGGAGGGCCAGGAGCAATCAGCCCCAGCATTTT. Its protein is CAWIRRARSNQPQHF. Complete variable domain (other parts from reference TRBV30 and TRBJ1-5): SQTIHQWPATLVQPVGSPLSLECTVEGTSNPNLYWYRQAAGRGLQLLFYSVGIGQISSEVPQNLSASRPQDRQFILSSKKLLLSDSGFYLCAWIRRARSNQPQHFGDGTRLSIL.

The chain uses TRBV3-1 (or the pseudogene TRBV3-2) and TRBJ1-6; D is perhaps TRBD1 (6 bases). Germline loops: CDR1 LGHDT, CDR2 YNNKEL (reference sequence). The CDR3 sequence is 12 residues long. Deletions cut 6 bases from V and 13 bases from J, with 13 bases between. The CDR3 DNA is TGTGCCAGCAGGACAGGTTCGACTCCCCTCCACTTT. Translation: CASRTGSTPLHF.

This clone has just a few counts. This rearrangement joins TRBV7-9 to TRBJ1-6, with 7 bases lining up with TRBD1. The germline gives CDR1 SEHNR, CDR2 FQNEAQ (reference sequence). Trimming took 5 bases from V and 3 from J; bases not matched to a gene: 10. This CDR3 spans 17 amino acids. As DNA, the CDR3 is TGTGCCAGCAGCCCCGGGACAGTTCCAAACTATAATTCACCCCTCCACTTT. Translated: CASSPGTVPNYNSPLHF.

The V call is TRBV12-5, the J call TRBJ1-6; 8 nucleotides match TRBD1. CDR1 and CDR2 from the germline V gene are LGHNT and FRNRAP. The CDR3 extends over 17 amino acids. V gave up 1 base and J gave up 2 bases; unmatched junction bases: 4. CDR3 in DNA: TGTGCTAGTGGTTTGGCGGACAGGGTGACCTATAATTCACCCCTCCACTTT. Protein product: CASGLADRVTYNSPLHF.

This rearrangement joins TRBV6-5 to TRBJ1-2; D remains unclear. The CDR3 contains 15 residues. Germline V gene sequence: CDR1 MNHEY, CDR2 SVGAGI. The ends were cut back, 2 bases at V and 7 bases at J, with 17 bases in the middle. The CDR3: CASSYREARGIGYTF. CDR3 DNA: TGTGCCAGCAGTTACCGTGAGGCCCGGGGAATTGGCTACACCTTC.

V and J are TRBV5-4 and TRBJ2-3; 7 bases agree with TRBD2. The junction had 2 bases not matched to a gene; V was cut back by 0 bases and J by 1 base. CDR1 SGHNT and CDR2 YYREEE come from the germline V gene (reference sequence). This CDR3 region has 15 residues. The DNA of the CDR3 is TGTGCCAGCAGCTTGGACCTAGCGGGCACAGATACGCAGTATTTT. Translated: CASSLDLAGTDTQYF.

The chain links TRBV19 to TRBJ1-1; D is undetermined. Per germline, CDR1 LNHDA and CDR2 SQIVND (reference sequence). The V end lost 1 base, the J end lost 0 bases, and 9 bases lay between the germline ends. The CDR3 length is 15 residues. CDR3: CASSIVLGMNTEAFF. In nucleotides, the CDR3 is TGTGCCAGTAGTATAGTTCTGGGCATGAACACTGAAGCTTTCTTT.

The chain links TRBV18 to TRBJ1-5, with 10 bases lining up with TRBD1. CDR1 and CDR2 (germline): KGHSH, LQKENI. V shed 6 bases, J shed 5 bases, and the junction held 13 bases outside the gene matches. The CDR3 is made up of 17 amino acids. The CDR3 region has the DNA TGTGCCAGCTCTCCCGCGGGCCGGACAGGGGGGGATCAGCCCCAGCATTTT. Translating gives CASSPAGRTGGDQPQHF.

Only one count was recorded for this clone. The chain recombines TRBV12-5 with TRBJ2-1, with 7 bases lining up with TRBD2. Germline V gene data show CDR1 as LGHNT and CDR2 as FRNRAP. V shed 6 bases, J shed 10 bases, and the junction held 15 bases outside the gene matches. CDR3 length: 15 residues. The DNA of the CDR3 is TGTGCTAGTGGCTCGGAATACCCGGGGGGTGGCGAGCAGTTCTTC. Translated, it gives CASGSEYPGGGEQFF.

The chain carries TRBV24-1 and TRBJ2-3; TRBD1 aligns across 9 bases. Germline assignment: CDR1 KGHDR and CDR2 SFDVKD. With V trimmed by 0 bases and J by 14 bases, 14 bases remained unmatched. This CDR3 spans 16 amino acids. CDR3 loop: CATSDLGTGTQIRRYF. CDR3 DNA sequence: TGTGCCACCAGTGATTTGGGGACAGGGACCCAGATACGCAGGTATTTT.

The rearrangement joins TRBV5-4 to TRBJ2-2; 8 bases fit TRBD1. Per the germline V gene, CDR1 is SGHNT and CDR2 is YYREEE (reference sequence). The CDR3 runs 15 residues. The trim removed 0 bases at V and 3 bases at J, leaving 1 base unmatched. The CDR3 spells CASSLGTGYTGELFF. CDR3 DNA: TGTGCCAGCAGCTTGGGGACAGGGTACACCGGGGAGCTGTTTTTT.